These 11 T cell receptor beta chains came from one sample sequenced in a study of radiotherapy plus CTLA-4 blockade in lung cancer. TCRdb's table, derived via immunoSEQ multiplex PCR, lists solely in-frame clones and lacks some. This table holds about 66,000 clones, about 80% found once. The source material was peripheral blood, sampled from a patient treated with radiotherapy plus ipilimumab. These receptors all come from a human donor with non-small cell lung cancer who had a partial response to radiotherapy plus ipilimumab.

The J gene is TRBJ2-3, the V gene TRBV19; 8 positions match TRBD2. With 6 bases clipped from V and 4 bases from J, the junction kept 12 bases outside the gene matches. This CDR3 comprises 16 residues. Germline CDR1 is LNHDA and CDR2 is SQIVND (reference sequence). As DNA, the CDR3 is TGTGCCAGTAGGAAAGGACTAGCCAGCATGTCAGATACGCAGTATTTT. Residues: CASRKGLASMSDTQYF.

The chain couples TRBV4-1 to TRBJ2-3, with TRBD2 identical over 12 bases. This CDR3 is 17 amino acids long. J gave up 3 bases and V 3 bases, and 7 bases lay outside the gene matches. The germline V gene encodes CDR1 MGHRA and CDR2 YSYEKL. CDR3 in DNA: TGCGCCAGCAGCCAGGCTAGCGGGAGGGCCGGGACAGATACGCAGTATTTT. Residues: CASSQASGRAGTDTQYF.

The V and J genes are TRBV28 and TRBJ1-4; 7 bases line up with TRBD1. This CDR3 comprises 16 residues. The V gene end was trimmed by 2 bases and the J gene end by 7 bases; junction bases not matched to a gene: 10. Germline V gene data show CDR1 as MDHEN and CDR2 as SYDVKM. CDR3 residues: CASSLVRGREFEKLFF. The CDR3, as DNA: TGTGCCAGCAGTTTAGTCAGGGGGAGAGAGTTTGAAAAACTGTTTTTT.

J is TRBJ2-3 and V is TRBV18; TRBD2 agrees at 11 bases. Losses at the gene ends were 1 base for V and 3 bases for J; bases not matched to a gene: 9. Germline-derived CDR1 and CDR2 are KGHSH and LQKENI. The CDR3 has 18 residues. The CDR3 region has the DNA TGTGCCAGCTCACCACTAGCGGGAGGGCCGCGGTGGACAGATACGCAGTATTTT. It codes for CASSPLAGGPRWTDTQYF.

The CDR3 region is CASSVAYAGSGNTIYF. The CDR3 DNA reads as TGTGCCAGCAGCGTAGCTTACGCCGGCTCTGGAAACACCATATATTTT. V and J are TRBV9 and TRBJ1-3; no definite D call. CDR1 SGDLS and CDR2 YYNGEE come from the germline V gene. With 0 bases removed from V and 0 bases from J, the gap between germline ends came to 10 bases. This CDR3 is built from 16 residues.

The chain combines TRBV2 with TRBJ2-5, with 8 bases fitting TRBD2. TRBJ2-7 matches the DNA end more closely, so the J call is doubtful. The CDR3 runs 14 residues. The V gene's germline CDR1 is SNHLY and CDR2 FYNNEI. The CDR3 is CASSGLAGLYEQYF. Written as DNA, the CDR3 is TGTGCCAGCAGTGGGCTAGCGGGCCTCTACGAGCAGTACTTC.

The chain recombines TRBV5-1 with TRBJ2-1; 8 bases line up with TRBD2. Germline V gives CDR1 SGHRS, CDR2 YFSETQ. Trimming at V came to 0 bases and at J to 4 bases, leaving 3 bases not matched to a gene. The CDR3 length is 15 residues. The CDR3 sequence is CASSLVSGSYNEQFF. The CDR3 nucleotides are TGCGCCAGCAGCTTGGTAAGCGGGAGTTACAATGAGCAGTTCTTC.

The chain has TRBV5-5 and TRBJ2-7; D might be TRBD2 (5 bases). The germline V and J ends were trimmed by 0 bases and 5 bases, with 15 bases remaining between them. Germline V gene lookup returns CDR1 SGHKS and CDR2 YYEKEE (reference sequence). The CDR3 contains 15 residues. The CDR3 is CASSLAGPGKNEQYF. The CDR3 DNA follows: TGTGCCAGCAGCTTGGCCGGACCGGGGAAAAACGAGCAGTACTTC.

This clone appeared a single time. This rearrangement joins TRBV5-1 to TRBJ2-3, with TRBD2 identical over 13 bases. The V gene end was trimmed by 4 bases and the J gene end by 8 bases; junction bases not matched to a gene: 10. This CDR3 comprises 16 residues. Looked up from germline, CDR1 is SGHRS and CDR2 is YFSETQ. The CDR3 spells CASSPGLAGVLATQYF. In DNA, the CDR3 is TGCGCCAGCAGCCCAGGACTAGCGGGAGTGTTAGCTACGCAGTATTTT.

The chain links TRBV2 to TRBJ2-7, with D possibly being TRBD1 (5 bases). V gave up 4 bases and J gave up 2 bases, with 9 bases separating them. Per the germline V gene, CDR1 is SNHLY and CDR2 is FYNNEI. The CDR3 extends over 13 amino acids. Here the CDR3 reads CASSGTQPYEQYF. CDR3 bases: TGTGCCAGCAGTGGGACACAACCCTACGAGCAGTACTTC.

The CDR3 spells CASSPETGSAEAFF. DNA of the CDR3: TGTGCCAGCAGCCCAGAGACAGGATCGGCTGAAGCTTTCTTT. This chain joins TRBV7-9 and TRBJ1-1, with a possible D match to TRBD1 (6 bases). CDR1 is SEHNR, CDR2 FQNEAQ, per germline (reference sequence). The CDR3 loop spans 14 amino acids. Trimming shortened V by 5 bases and J by 6 bases, and 16 bases separated the two germline ends.